This T cell receptor beta chain was captured in a study of blood T cells in healthy people across ages. The second PCR ran about 6 to 12 cycles with a sample-barcoded 5' primer and J-beta primers. TCRdb re-called the 5' RACE reads through MiXCR, storing one row per CDR3 protein. Of roughly 1,700,000 distinct CDR3 sequences listed, 28% are singletons. This receptor was identified in a woman in her twenties or thirties in good health. The sample taken for sequencing was blood.

CDR3 nucleotide sequence: TGTGCCAGCAGTTTAAGCGGCGGGGCCTACACCGGGGAGCTGTTTTTT. This encodes CASSLSGGAYTGELFF. This chain connects TRBV12-3 or TRBV12-4 to TRBJ2-2; tentatively, D is TRBD2 (6 bases). Trimming took 2 bases from V and 3 from J, leaving 13 bases between them. The CDR3 consists of 16 residues.